A selection of T cell receptor beta chains follows, all from one sample in a study of T cells after posttransplantation cyclophosphamide. Only in-frame clones appear in the TCRdb table, and some are missing; sequencing was by immunoSEQ multiplex PCR. The data hold 3,500 to 5,500 clones, with 76% observed a single time. Here the sequenced sample was PBMCs, taken after allogeneic stem cell transplant with posttransplant cyclophosphamide. The origin of the receptors is a male patient in his thirties or forties who received an allogeneic stem cell transplant from a related donor, was CMV-positive, and had acute and chronic GVHD. A subset of T cells may come from the graft donor. CDR3s include the opening cysteine and the closing phenylalanine or tryptophan.

v_gene	j_gene	CDR3aa
TRBV21-1	TRBJ2-2	CASSKGGRDLLAGVNTGELFF
TRBV6-5	TRBJ1-3	CASSYTTPDKGNTIYF
TRBV11-2	TRBJ2-7	CASSSGVGAGSFEQYF
TRBV15	NA	CATSRGPYYEQYF
TRBV9	TRBJ2-2	CASSLGLAGEVTGELFF
TRBV19	TRBJ2-5	CASSIDSGSRETQYF
TRBV19	TRBJ1-1	CASRLTPTGLTEAFF
TRBV15	TRBJ2-3	CATSRSPGQGGTDTQYF
TRBV15	TRBJ1-2	CATSVGQLGGYTF
TRBV27	TRBJ2-7	CASSLGSAYEQYF
TRBV2	TRBJ2-2	CASSDSSKRANTGELFF
TRBV28	TRBJ2-7	CASSFNLAVLTYEQYF
TRBV30	TRBJ2-7	CAWDTGTYEQYF
TRBV14	TRBJ2-7	CASSQGTGGYVYEQYF
TRBV5-1	TRBJ2-2	CASRVAGNTGELFF
TRBV11-3	TRBJ2-7	CASSLNAGNEQYF
TRBV4-1	TRBJ2-1	CASSQEGDAISYNEQFF
TRBV10-3	TRBJ2-7	CATVKDRSISEQYF
TRBV18	TRBJ1-2	CASSPPGQGFGGYTF
TRBV4-1	TRBJ2-3	CASSHAGLGTDTQYF
TRBV28	TRBJ2-7	CASSSLAGVNEQYF
TRBV10-1	TRBJ2-5	CASSESRSSSAIQETQYF
TRBV7-3	TRBJ2-3	CASSRLAKTDTQYF
TRBV5-4	TRBJ2-1	CASSLRTSEHYNEQFF
TRBV7-3	TRBJ2-1	CASSLTSAQGNEQFF
TRBV5-5	TRBJ1-1	CASSTGTYTEAFF
TRBV6-1	TRBJ2-7	CASSEYRGYYEQYF
TRBV7-8	TRBJ2-7	CASSLSSYEQYF
TRBV15	TRBJ2-5	CASRAGGGQETQYF
TRBV10-1	TRBJ2-1	CASSESRGGYNEQFF
TRBV18	TRBJ2-7	CASPFRTSGYEQYF
TRBV5-5	TRBJ1-1	CASSLAGRTEAFF
TRBV5-1	TRBJ2-3	CASSVGLAGTDTQYF
TRBV5-1	TRBJ2-7	CASSTAGQGSNEQYF
TRBV7-2	TRBJ2-5	CASSQYRDRQTQYF
TRBV9	TRBJ2-1	CASSVPSSGSDDEQFF
TRBV27	TRBJ2-7	CASSHGSTYEQYF
TRBV6-5	TRBJ1-2	CASSSRGIYYGYTF
TRBV5-1	TRBJ2-1	CASSLGSGRVYNEQFF
TRBV11-2	TRBJ1-4	CASSFGTGINEKLFF
TRBV5-4	TRBJ1-2	CASSFDLQGADYGYTF
TRBV2	TRBJ1-1	CASSAEDRDYTEAFF
TRBV30	TRBJ2-7	CAWSVPSGGGAYEQYF
TRBV6-6	TRBJ2-2	CASSYAPSNTGGLFF
TRBV20-1	TRBJ1-2	CSATRGTGYTF